A selection of T cell receptor beta chains follows, all from one sample in a study of cytomegalovirus exposure and HLA in healthy donors. Using immunoSEQ multiplex PCR, the repertoire was profiled, and TCRdb retains in-frame clones only, with some absent. The data show under 150,000 clones, 73% seen once. Sample: PBMCs. The source is a woman aged 35 to 49 in good health and CMV-seronegative. CDR3s leave out the opening cysteine and the closing phenylalanine or tryptophan.

j_call: TRBJ2-3
v_call: TRBV2
cdr3_aa: ASSEAFGGGRLDTQY

j_call: TRBJ2-2
v_call: TRBV12-2
cdr3_aa: ASRPGGLF

j_call: TRBJ1-4
v_call: TRBV9
cdr3_aa: ASSVVGRGEEKLF

j_call: TRBJ2-2
v_call: TRBV7-7
cdr3_aa: ASSLRPYIPTGPSTNTGELF

j_call: TRBJ1-2
v_call: TRBV4-1
cdr3_aa: ASSSREHGYT

j_call: TRBJ2-2
v_call: TRBV9
cdr3_aa: ASSQGDTATNTGELF

j_call: TRBJ2-3
v_call: TRBV7-9
cdr3_aa: ASSSRGLPQTDTQY

j_call: TRBJ2-1
v_call: TRBV6-1
cdr3_aa: ASSVELAGGRGNNEQF

j_call: TRBJ2-3
v_call: TRBV7-9
cdr3_aa: ASSKLTGTGVTDTQY

j_call: TRBJ2-3
v_call: TRBV29-1
cdr3_aa: SVVGGLNNLDTQY

j_call: TRBJ2-2
v_call: TRBV6-1
cdr3_aa: ASSQEPGQGNTGELF

j_call: TRBJ1-1
v_call: TRBV5-1
cdr3_aa: ASSLTGGDTEAF

j_call: TRBJ1-2
v_call: TRBV9
cdr3_aa: ASTGNYGYT

j_call: TRBJ2-3
v_call: TRBV2
cdr3_aa: ASSTGREGDTDTQY

j_call: TRBJ1-4
v_call: TRBV18
cdr3_aa: ASSPTGVGEKLF

j_call: TRBJ2-7
v_call: TRBV6-1
cdr3_aa: ASKRTGAYEQY

j_call: TRBJ2-2
v_call: TRBV6-5
cdr3_aa: ASRRQGAGTGELF

j_call: TRBJ1-1
v_call: TRBV7-9
cdr3_aa: ASSFQGGVNTEAF

j_call: TRBJ2-1
v_call: TRBV6-1
cdr3_aa: ASSDAGFYNEQF

j_call: TRBJ2-3
v_call: TRBV7-9
cdr3_aa: ASSPGPTGTDTQY

j_call: TRBJ1-1
v_call: TRBV6-5
cdr3_aa: ASSLGGNTEAF

j_call: TRBJ1-1
v_call: TRBV28
cdr3_aa: ASNPPATTLPGKEAF

j_call: TRBJ2-3
v_call: TRBV19
cdr3_aa: ASSTLTGTGTDTQY

j_call: TRBJ2-1
v_call: TRBV7-2
cdr3_aa: ASSPTSGTYNEQF

j_call: TRBJ2-3
v_call: TRBV7-9
cdr3_aa: ASSSGQGTDTQY

j_call: TRBJ2-5
v_call: TRBV9
cdr3_aa: ASSRTDPWETQY

j_call: TRBJ2-4
v_call: TRBV29-1
cdr3_aa: SVVRGEAGGNIQY

j_call: TRBJ1-5
v_call: TRBV18
cdr3_aa: ASSPQGSLSMGNQPQH

j_call: TRBJ2-1
v_call: TRBV6-1
cdr3_aa: ASNQGYNEQF

j_call: TRBJ2-5
v_call: TRBV9
cdr3_aa: ASSVDLRETQY

j_call: TRBJ2-3
v_call: TRBV4-1
cdr3_aa: ASSLERRQGDTQY

j_call: TRBJ2-6
v_call: TRBV15
cdr3_aa: ATSAGAGANVLT

j_call: TRBJ2-2
v_call: TRBV2
cdr3_aa: ASRASGGRSGELF

j_call: TRBJ1-5
v_call: TRBV27
cdr3_aa: ASSFSQGYQPQH

j_call: TRBJ1-1
v_call: TRBV28
cdr3_aa: ASSLSSGRGTEAF

j_call: TRBJ1-4
v_call: TRBV6-1
cdr3_aa: ASSDAGKLF

j_call: TRBJ1-5
v_call: TRBV7-6
cdr3_aa: ASSDRASNQPQH

j_call: TRBJ2-1
v_call: TRBV28
cdr3_aa: ASSQPGQGAYNEQF

j_call: TRBJ1-1
v_call: TRBV5-4
cdr3_aa: ASSLSGSPNTEAF

j_call: TRBJ1-1
v_call: TRBV6-5
cdr3_aa: ASSASGLEAF

j_call: TRBJ1-1
v_call: TRBV5-1
cdr3_aa: ASSLGELTEAF

j_call: TRBJ2-5
v_call: TRBV5-4
cdr3_aa: ASSAPGQGARTQY

j_call: TRBJ1-6
v_call: TRBV7-2
cdr3_aa: ASRPQGTHYNSPLH

j_call: TRBJ1-5
v_call: TRBV4-1
cdr3_aa: ASSQAGRQSGNQPQH

j_call: TRBJ2-5
v_call: TRBV9
cdr3_aa: ASSTTSGAEETQY

j_call: TRBJ1-6
v_call: TRBV15
cdr3_aa: ATSRALNNSPLH

j_call: TRBJ1-1
v_call: TRBV4-1
cdr3_aa: ASSQVFGGGTEAF